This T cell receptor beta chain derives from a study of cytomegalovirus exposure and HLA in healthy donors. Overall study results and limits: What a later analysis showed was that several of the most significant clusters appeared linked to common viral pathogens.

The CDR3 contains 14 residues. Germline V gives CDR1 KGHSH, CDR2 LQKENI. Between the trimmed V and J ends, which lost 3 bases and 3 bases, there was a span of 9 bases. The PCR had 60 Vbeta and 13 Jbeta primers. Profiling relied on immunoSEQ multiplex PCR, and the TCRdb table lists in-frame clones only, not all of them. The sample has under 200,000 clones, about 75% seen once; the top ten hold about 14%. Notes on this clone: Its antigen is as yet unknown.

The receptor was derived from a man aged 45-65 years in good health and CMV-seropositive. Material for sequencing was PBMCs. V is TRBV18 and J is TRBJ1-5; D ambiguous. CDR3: CASSPRQINQPQHF. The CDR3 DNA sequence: TGTGCCAGCTCACCGAGGCAGATCAATCAGCCCCAGCATTTT.